This TCR beta chain was sequenced for a study of shared clonotypes between healthy human individuals. As processed by the authors: Quality scores were absent from the junction-only immunoSEQ sequences, so filtering differed. TCRdb keeps only in-frame clones here, not all; method: immunoSEQ multiplex PCR. V and J calls and clone size are given by that table; D and trimming were obtained from the DNA. Seen here are about 580,000 clones, more than 95% observed once, and the top ten hold 0.3%. CD45RO-negative, CCR7-positively selected cells formed the naive CD8 fraction, excluding terminally differentiated effector memory CD45RA+ cells. A remark on this clone: Other nucleotide sequences from this sample produce the same CDR3.

The CDR3 covers 13 residues. Germline V gene sequence: CDR1 KGHSH, CDR2 LQKENI. V lost 2 bases and J lost 3, with 8 bases in between. The chain joins TRBV18 to TRBJ2-7; TRBD1 or TRBD2 may be the D gene (5 bases each). The sample taken for sequencing was naive CD8+ T cells sorted from blood. This TCR derives from a man younger than 40 in good health. The CDR3 DNA is TGTGCCAGCTCACCAGGGACGGACTACGAGCAGTACTTC. Residues: CASSPGTDYEQYF.